A selection of T cell receptor beta chains follows, all from one sample in a study of cytomegalovirus exposure and HLA in healthy donors. Sequencing was performed with immunoSEQ multiplex PCR; in TCRdb, only in-frame clones are kept and a portion is missing. The sample table sets out about 110,000 clones. Source material: PBMCs. The source of these receptors is a man in his fifties in good health and CMV-seronegative. Both conserved end residues are part of each CDR3. A D gene is named only where the DNA matches it firmly.

j_call,d_call,v_call,cdr3_nt,cdr3_aa
TRBJ1-1,TRBD1,TRBV6-5,TGTGCCAGCAGTTACGTACAGGGGGACACTGAAGCTTTCTTT,CASSYVQGDTEAFF
TRBJ1-2,TRBD1,TRBV5-4,TGTGCCAGCAGCTACACAGGGGGCAGTGGCTACACCTTC,CASSYTGGSGYTF
TRBJ1-1,TRBD1,TRBV4-1,TGCGCCAGCAGCCCGAGAGCGGGACAGGAGAACACTGAAGCTTTCTTT,CASSPRAGQENTEAFF
TRBJ1-1,TRBD1,TRBV2,TGTGCCAGCACACAGGGGGCGAACACTGAAGCTTTCTTT,CASTQGANTEAFF
TRBJ1-1,.,TRBV15,TGTGCCACCAGCAGAGATTACGTCAGGACACCTGACACTGAAGCTTTCTTT,CATSRDYVRTPDTEAFF
TRBJ2-7,.,TRBV5-1,TGCGCCAGCAGCTTGGCCATCGCTAGCGAGGGCCACGAGCAGTACTTC,CASSLAIASEGHEQYF
TRBJ1-3,.,TRBV11-1,TGTGCCAGCAGCCCGACAGATTCTGGAAACACCATATATTTT,CASSPTDSGNTIYF
TRBJ1-1,.,TRBV5-4,TGTGCCAGCAGCTTGGTAACAGGGAACACTGAAGCTTTCTTT,CASSLVTGNTEAFF
TRBJ2-6,.,TRBV2,TGTGCCAGCAGGGGGGGTTCTGGGGCCAACGTCCTGACTTTC,CASRGGSGANVLTF
TRBJ2-7,.,TRBV14,TGTGCCAGCAGCCCTACTTCTTTAGCCTACGAGCAGTACTTC,CASSPTSLAYEQYF
TRBJ1-2,.,TRBV29-1,TGCAGCGTTGAAACGGTGGACTTCAACTATGGCTACACCTTC,CSVETVDFNYGYTF
TRBJ1-5,.,TRBV19,TGTGCCAGTAGTATACCCCCGGGAGGCAATCAGCCCCAGCATTTT,CASSIPPGGNQPQHF
TRBJ1-5,TRBD1,TRBV5-1,TGCGCCAGCAGCTTGACAGGGGGGGACAATCAGCCCCAGCATTTT,CASSLTGGDNQPQHF
TRBJ2-7,TRBD1,TRBV19,TGTGCCAGTACCAAGACAGGGGGCTCCTACGAGCAGTACTTC,CASTKTGGSYEQYF
TRBJ2-7,.,TRBV19,TGTGCCAGTAGTATAGGGGCCGACAACGGATACGAGCAGTACTTC,CASSIGADNGYEQYF
TRBJ1-1,.,TRBV5-4,TGTGCCAGCAAAGGTGCAGGATCGAGCACTGAAGCTTTCTTT,CASKGAGSSTEAFF
TRBJ2-7,TRBD1,TRBV28,TGTGCCAGCAGTTACCCCGGGACAGGGGGCGACGAGCAGTACTTC,CASSYPGTGGDEQYF
TRBJ1-4,.,TRBV7-2,TGTGCCAGCAGCTTTGACAGCAATGAAAAACTGTTTTTT,CASSFDSNEKLFF
TRBJ2-5,.,TRBV5-1,TGCGCCAGCAGCTCAGGGATCTCTCCCCAAGAGACCCAGTACTTC,CASSSGISPQETQYF
TRBJ1-1,TRBD1,TRBV5-1,TGCGCCAGCAGCACACAGGGGGGAAACACTGAAGCTTTCTTT,CASSTQGGNTEAFF
TRBJ1-4,.,TRBV5-6,TGTGCCAGCAGCTTGGCAGAAGCAACTAATGAAAAACTGTTTTTT,CASSLAEATNEKLFF
TRBJ2-7,TRBD1,TRBV2,TGTGCCAGCACGACAGGGGGCGACTCCTACGAGCAGTACTTC,CASTTGGDSYEQYF
TRBJ2-3,.,TRBV29-1,TGCAGCGGTACTAGCACAGATACGCAGTATTTT,CSGTSTDTQYF
TRBJ2-1,.,TRBV30,TGTGCCTGGAGTCTATTCCATGAGCAGTTCTTC,CAWSLFHEQFF
TRBJ1-2,.,TRBV7-2,TGTGCCAGCAGCAGAGACAGGAACAACTATGGCTACACCTTC,CASSRDRNNYGYTF
TRBJ2-7,.,TRBV13,TGTGCCAGCAGCTTAGGTCTAGCTGCTTCCTACGAGCAGTACTTC,CASSLGLAASYEQYF
TRBJ2-1,.,TRBV9,TGTGCCAGCAGCATGGGGGGGCGTGAGCAGTTCTTC,CASSMGGREQFF
TRBJ2-7,.,TRBV5-1,TGCGCCAGCAGCTTAAACAGAAACTACGAGCAGTACTTC,CASSLNRNYEQYF
TRBJ2-3,.,TRBV5-1,TGCGCCAGCCAGGTGGTTACTCAGGCAGATACGCAGTATTTT,CASQVVTQADTQYF
TRBJ1-4,.,TRBV4-3,TGCGCCAGCAGCCAAGATCTTCCGGGGAGAATTGCAACTAATGAAAAACTGTTTTTT,CASSQDLPGRIATNEKLFF
TRBJ1-6,TRBD1,TRBV5-4,TGTGCCAGCAGCTTGGGTAGGGGGACAGGGGACAATTCACCCCTCCACTTT,CASSLGRGTGDNSPLHF
TRBJ2-7,.,TRBV7-2,TGTGCCAGCAGCTCCCCGGGAAGTCCTTCCTACGAGCAGTACTTC,CASSSPGSPSYEQYF
TRBJ2-1,TRBD1,TRBV20-1,TGCAGTGCTACAGTCCGGGACAGTCGTTTCTTC,CSATVRDSRFF
TRBJ2-3,TRBD1,TRBV10-3,TGTGCCATCAGGGCCGGGACAGGCGCTAGCACAGATACGCAGTATTTT,CAIRAGTGASTDTQYF
TRBJ2-1,TRBD1,TRBV5-4,TGTGCCAGCAGCTTGACAGGGGGCGAGCAGTTCTTC,CASSLTGGEQFF
TRBJ1-1,.,TRBV6-5,TGTGCCAGCACCTCCCCTACAGGGCCCAACACTGAAGCTTTCTTT,CASTSPTGPNTEAFF
TRBJ2-5,.,TRBV5-1,TGCGCCAGCAGCTTGGCCGACATATTGGGAGAGACCCAGTACTTC,CASSLADILGETQYF
TRBJ1-2,TRBD1,TRBV7-2,TGTGCCAGCAGCTCCACAGGGGTTGGCTACACCTTC,CASSSTGVGYTF
TRBJ2-5,TRBD2,TRBV30,TGTGCCTGGAGTGAAGGGGCGGGAGGGATCCAAGAGACCCAGTACTTC,CAWSEGAGGIQETQYF
TRBJ1-2,.,TRBV11-3,TGTGCCAGCGCGCGATCCGGCGCGGACTATGGCTACACCTTC,CASARSGADYGYTF
TRBJ1-5,.,TRBV19,TGTGCCAGTAGTATTTCGGGTTCGTACTCCAATCAGCCCCAGCATTTT,CASSISGSYSNQPQHF
TRBJ1-4,TRBD1,TRBV29-1,TGCAGCGTCCTCAGACAGGGTGAAAAACTGTTTTTT,CSVLRQGEKLFF
TRBJ2-7,TRBD1,TRBV2,TGTGCCAGCAGTGAATTGCAGGGGGAGAGCTCCTACGAGCAGTACTTC,CASSELQGESSYEQYF
TRBJ2-3,TRBD2,TRBV10-3,TGTGCCATCAGGCGGGCGGGAGGCAGTGGAGATACGCAGTATTTT,CAIRRAGGSGDTQYF
TRBJ1-1,.,TRBV2,TGTGCCAGCAGGAGGGGGAATTTGAACACTGAAGCTTTCTTT,CASRRGNLNTEAFF
TRBJ1-2,.,TRBV7-9,TGTGCCAGCAGCTTAGAGCGCTATGGCTACACCTTC,CASSLERYGYTF
TRBJ2-1,TRBD2,TRBV5-4,TGTGCCAGCAGCTTCACAGCGGGAAGCTCCTACAATGAGCAGTTCTTC,CASSFTAGSSYNEQFF
TRBJ1-2,TRBD1,TRBV5-1,TGCGCCAGCAGCTGGGGGACAGGAGGGGATGGCTACACCTTC,CASSWGTGGDGYTF
TRBJ2-7,.,TRBV5-1,TGCGCCAGCAGCCCAGGGTCATCCCACTACGAGCAGTACTTC,CASSPGSSHYEQYF
TRBJ2-5,TRBD1,TRBV5-1,TGCGCCAGCAGCTTGGGACAGGGGAGGAGGTCCCAGTACTTC,CASSLGQGRRSQYF
TRBJ2-1,TRBD1,TRBV5-1,TGCGCCAGCAGCCACCTGACAGGGTCCCCTGAGCAGTTCTTC,CASSHLTGSPEQFF
TRBJ1-2,.,TRBV19,TGTGCCAGTACCCCCAGCGGGAGCCAGAGGAACTATGGCTACACCTTC,CASTPSGSQRNYGYTF
TRBJ2-3,.,TRBV29-1,TGCAGCGTCGCCTGGACTATCCGGGATACGCAGTATTTT,CSVAWTIRDTQYF
TRBJ2-7,TRBD2,TRBV7-9,TGTGCCAGCAGCTTAGCTAGCGGGGCAAGCGAGCAGTACTTC,CASSLASGASEQYF
TRBJ1-5,.,TRBV15,TGTGCCACCAGCAGCCCGGCCCTAGAGCACGGGGGCAATCAGCCCCAGCATTTT,CATSSPALEHGGNQPQHF